This TCR beta chain stems from a study of blood T cell repertoires in COVID-19. Study details: From T cells, B-cell-depleted T cells, or PBMCs came the material, which was cDNA or gDNA.

Germline-derived CDR1 and CDR2 are SQVTM and ANQGSEA. Trimming removed 5 bases at V and 0 bases at J, with 14 bases between. The CDR3 has 16 amino acids. Original data processing: Researchers report that nucleated cell counts were estimated from reference gene primer amplification. Produced via immunoSEQ multiplex PCR; TCRdb's table is partial and in-frame only. V and J calls and clone size are those listed in that table; D and trimming were worked out from the DNA. The sample records roughly 65,000 clones, more than 60% being singletons. The receptor comes from a human donor in a cohort sampled during active COVID-19. The sequenced material came from peripheral blood. The chain joins TRBV29-1 to TRBJ2-6, with D tentatively TRBD1 (6 bases). The CDR3 DNA sequence: TGCAGCGTTATAAGACAGGCAAACTCTGGGGCCAACGTCCTGACTTTC. This gives the protein CSVIRQANSGANVLTF. The whole variable domain, remainder taken from reference TRBV29-1 and TRBJ2-6, is SAVISQKPSRDICQRGTSLTIQCQVDSQVTMMFWYRQQPGQSLTLIATANQGSEATYESGFVIDKFPISRPNLTFSTLTVSNMSPEDSSIYLCSVIRQANSGANVLTFGAGSRLTVL.